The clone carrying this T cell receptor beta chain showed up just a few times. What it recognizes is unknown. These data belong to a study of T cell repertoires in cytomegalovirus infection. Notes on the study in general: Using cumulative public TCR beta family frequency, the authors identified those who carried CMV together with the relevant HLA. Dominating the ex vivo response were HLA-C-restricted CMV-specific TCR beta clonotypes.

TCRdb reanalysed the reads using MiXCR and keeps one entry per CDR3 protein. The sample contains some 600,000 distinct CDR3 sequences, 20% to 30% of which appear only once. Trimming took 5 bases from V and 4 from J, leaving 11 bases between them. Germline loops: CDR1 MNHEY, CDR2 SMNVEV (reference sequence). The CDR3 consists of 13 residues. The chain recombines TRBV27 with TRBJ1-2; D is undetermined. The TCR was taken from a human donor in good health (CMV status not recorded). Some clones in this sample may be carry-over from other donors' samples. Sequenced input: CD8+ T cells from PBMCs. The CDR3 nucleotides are TGTGCCAGCAGTAACTGGCCTGGCTATGGCTACACCTTC. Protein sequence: CASSNWPGYGYTF.